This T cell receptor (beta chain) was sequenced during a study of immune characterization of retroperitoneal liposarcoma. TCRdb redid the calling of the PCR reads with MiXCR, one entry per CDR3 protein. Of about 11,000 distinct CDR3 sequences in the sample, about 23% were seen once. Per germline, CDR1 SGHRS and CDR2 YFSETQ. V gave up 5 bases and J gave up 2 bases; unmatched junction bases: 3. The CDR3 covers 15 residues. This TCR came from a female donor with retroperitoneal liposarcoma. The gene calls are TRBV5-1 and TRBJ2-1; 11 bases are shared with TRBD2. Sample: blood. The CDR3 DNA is TGCGCCAGCAGACCTAGCGGGGGGACCTACAATGAGCAGTTCTTC. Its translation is CASRPSGGTYNEQFF.